The clone carrying this TCR beta chain was counted only a few times. TCRdb's table, derived via immunoSEQ multiplex PCR, lists solely in-frame clones and lacks some. The sample lists 75,000 to 90,000 clones; under 95% were seen once. V gave up 4 bases and J gave up 7 bases, with 19 bases separating them. CDR1 is KGHSH and CDR2 is LQKENI in the germline V gene. This CDR3 comprises 15 residues. The record originates from a study of blood T cell repertoires in COVID-19. Input material: peripheral blood. This sequence joins TRBV18 and TRBJ1-2, with a possible D match to TRBD1 (6 bases). The clonotype was recovered from a human donor in a cohort sampled during active COVID-19. CDR3 nucleotides: TGTGCCAGCTCACAGTTGGGACACAGAGGTCGTGGCTACACCTTC. Protein product: CASSQLGHRGRGYTF.